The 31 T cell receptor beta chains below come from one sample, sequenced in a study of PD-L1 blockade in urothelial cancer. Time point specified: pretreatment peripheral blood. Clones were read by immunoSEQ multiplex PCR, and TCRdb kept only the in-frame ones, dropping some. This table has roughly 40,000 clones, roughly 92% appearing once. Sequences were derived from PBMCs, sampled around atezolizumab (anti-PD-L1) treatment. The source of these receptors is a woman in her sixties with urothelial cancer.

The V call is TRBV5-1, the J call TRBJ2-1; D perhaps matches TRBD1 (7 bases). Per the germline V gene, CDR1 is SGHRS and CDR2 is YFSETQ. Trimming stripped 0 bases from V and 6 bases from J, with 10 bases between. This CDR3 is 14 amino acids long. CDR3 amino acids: CASSLGRGLNEQFF. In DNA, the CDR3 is TGCGCCAGCAGCTTGGGGAGGGGGCTCAATGAGCAGTTCTTC.

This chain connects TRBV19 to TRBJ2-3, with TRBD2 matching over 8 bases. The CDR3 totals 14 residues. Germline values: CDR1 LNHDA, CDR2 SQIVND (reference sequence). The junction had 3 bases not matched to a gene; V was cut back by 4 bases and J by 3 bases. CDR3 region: CASSNRGGTDTQYF. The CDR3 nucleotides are TGTGCCAGTAGTAACCGGGGGGGAACAGATACGCAGTATTTT.

The DNA of the CDR3 is TGCGCCAGCAGCCAAGTTGGGGCAGGGTCTACTTCGACTCTGGGAAACACCATATATTTT. Its translation is CASSQVGAGSTSTLGNTIYF. The chain uses TRBV4-1 and TRBJ1-3, with a possible D match to TRBD1 (5 bases). The V and J ends lost 1 base and 4 bases respectively, with 26 bases between them. The germline gives CDR1 MGHRA, CDR2 YSYEKL. The CDR3 has 20 residues.

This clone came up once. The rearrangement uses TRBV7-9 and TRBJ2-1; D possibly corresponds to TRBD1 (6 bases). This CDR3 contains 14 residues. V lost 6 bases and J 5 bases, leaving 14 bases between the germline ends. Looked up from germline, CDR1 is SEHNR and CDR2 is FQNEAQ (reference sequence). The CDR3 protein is CASRTRTANNEQFF. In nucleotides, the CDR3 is TGTGCCAGCAGAACCCGGACAGCTAACAATGAGCAGTTCTTC.

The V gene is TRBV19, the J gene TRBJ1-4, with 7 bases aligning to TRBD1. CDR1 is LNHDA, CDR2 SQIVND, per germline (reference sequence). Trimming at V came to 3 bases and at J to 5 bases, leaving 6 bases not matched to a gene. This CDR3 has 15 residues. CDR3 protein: CASSMGQPLNEKLFF. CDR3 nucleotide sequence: TGTGCCAGTAGTATGGGACAGCCTCTGAATGAAAAACTGTTTTTT.

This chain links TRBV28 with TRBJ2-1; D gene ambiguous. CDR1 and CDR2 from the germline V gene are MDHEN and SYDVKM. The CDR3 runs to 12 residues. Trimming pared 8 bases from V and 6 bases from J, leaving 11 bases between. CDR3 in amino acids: CASYVSVNEQFF. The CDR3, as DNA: TGTGCCAGCTACGTATCGGTCAATGAGCAGTTCTTC.

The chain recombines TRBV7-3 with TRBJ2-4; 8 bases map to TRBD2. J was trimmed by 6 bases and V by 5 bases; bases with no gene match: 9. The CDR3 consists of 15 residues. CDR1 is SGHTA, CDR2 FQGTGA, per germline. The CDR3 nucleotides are TGTGCCAGCAGCAGTTCCGGGGGGGGCACAAACATTCAGTACTTC. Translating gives CASSSSGGGTNIQYF.

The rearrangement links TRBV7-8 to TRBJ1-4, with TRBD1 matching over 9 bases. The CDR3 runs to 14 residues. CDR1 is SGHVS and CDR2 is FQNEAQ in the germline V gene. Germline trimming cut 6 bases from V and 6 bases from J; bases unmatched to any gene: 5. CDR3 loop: CASRSGTGHEKLFF. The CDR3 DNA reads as TGTGCCAGCAGGTCCGGGACAGGGCATGAAAAACTGTTTTTT.

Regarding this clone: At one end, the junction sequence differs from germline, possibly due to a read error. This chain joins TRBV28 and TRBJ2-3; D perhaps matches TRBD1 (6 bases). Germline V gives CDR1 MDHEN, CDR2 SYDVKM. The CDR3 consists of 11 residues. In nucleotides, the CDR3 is TGTGCCAGCAGTTCAGATGACAGGATAGTATTT. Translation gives CASSSDDRIVF.

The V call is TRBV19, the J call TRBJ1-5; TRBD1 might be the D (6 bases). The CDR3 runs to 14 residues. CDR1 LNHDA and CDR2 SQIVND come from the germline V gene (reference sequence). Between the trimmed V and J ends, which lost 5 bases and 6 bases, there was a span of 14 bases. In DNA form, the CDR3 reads TGTGCCAGTAGTCCCGACAGGTCTCCTCAGCCCCAGCATTTT. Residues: CASSPDRSPQPQHF. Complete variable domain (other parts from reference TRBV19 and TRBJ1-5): DGGITQSPKYLFRKEGQNVTLSCEQNLNHDAMYWYRQDPGQGLRLIYYSQIVNDFQKGDIAEGYSVSREKKESFPLTVTSAQKNPTAFYLCASSPDRSPQPQHFGDGTRLSIL.

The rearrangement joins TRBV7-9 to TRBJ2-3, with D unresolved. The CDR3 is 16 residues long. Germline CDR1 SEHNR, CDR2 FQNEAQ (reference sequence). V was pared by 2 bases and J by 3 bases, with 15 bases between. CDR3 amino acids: CASSLLSRARTDTQYF. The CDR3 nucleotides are TGTGCCAGCAGCTTATTATCCCGTGCTAGAACAGATACGCAGTATTTT.

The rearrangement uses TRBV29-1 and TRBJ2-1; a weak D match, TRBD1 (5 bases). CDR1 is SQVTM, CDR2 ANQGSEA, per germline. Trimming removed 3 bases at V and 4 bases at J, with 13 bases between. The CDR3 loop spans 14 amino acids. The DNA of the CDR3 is TGCAGCGTTGAGGAAAGGGGCGGATACAATGAGCAGTTCTTC. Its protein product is CSVEERGGYNEQFF.

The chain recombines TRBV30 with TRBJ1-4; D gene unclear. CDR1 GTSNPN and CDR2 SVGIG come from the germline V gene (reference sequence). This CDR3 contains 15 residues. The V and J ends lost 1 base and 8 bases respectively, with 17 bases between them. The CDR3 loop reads CAWSELSGGREKLFF. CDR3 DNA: TGTGCCTGGAGTGAGCTCTCGGGAGGAAGGGAAAAACTGTTTTTT.

CDR3 sequence reads: CASSLEFSGRVYEQFF. CDR3 bases: TGTGCCAGCAGCTTAGAATTTAGCGGGAGGGTTTATGAGCAGTTCTTC. The chain recombines TRBV7-8 with TRBJ2-1, with TRBD2 identical over 11 bases. Germline assignment: CDR1 SGHVS and CDR2 FQNEAQ. This CDR3 comprises 16 residues. J lost 8 bases, V lost 1 base, and 7 bases had no gene match.

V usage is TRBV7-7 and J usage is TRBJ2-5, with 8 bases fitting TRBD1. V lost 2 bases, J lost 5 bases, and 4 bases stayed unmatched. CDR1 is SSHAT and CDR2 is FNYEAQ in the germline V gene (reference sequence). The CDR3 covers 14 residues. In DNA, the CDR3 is TGTGCCAGCAGCTTACAGGGGGCGTCGGAGACCCAGTACTTC. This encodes CASSLQGASETQYF.

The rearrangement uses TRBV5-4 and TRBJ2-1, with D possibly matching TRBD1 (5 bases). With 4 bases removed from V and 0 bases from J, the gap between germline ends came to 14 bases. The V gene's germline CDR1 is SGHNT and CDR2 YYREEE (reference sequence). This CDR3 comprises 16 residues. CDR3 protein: CASSQKRGGSYNEQFF. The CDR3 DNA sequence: TGTGCCAGCAGCCAAAAAAGGGGTGGCTCCTACAATGAGCAGTTCTTC.

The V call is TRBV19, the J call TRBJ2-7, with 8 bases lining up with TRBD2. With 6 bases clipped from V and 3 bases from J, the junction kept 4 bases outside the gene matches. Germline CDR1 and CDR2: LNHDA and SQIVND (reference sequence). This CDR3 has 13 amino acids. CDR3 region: CASSAGTSYEQYF. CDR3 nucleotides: TGTGCCAGTAGCGCCGGGACTAGCTACGAGCAGTACTTC.

The CDR3 nucleotides read TGTGCCAGCAGCTTTACAGGGGTGGTCACTGAAGCTTTCTTT. Amino acids: CASSFTGVVTEAFF. J is TRBJ1-1 and V is TRBV6-1; 7 bases match TRBD1. Germline V gives CDR1 MNHNS, CDR2 SASEGT. The CDR3 extends over 14 amino acids. The junction had 8 bases not matched to a gene; V was cut back by 6 bases and J by 4 bases.

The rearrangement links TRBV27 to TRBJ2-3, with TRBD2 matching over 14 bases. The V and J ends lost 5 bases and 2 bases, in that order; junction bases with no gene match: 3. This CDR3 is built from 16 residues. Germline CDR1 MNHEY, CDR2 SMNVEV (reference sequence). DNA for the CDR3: TGTGCCAGCAGTAAGGGACTAGCGGGAGACACAGATACGCAGTATTTT. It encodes CASSKGLAGDTDTQYF.

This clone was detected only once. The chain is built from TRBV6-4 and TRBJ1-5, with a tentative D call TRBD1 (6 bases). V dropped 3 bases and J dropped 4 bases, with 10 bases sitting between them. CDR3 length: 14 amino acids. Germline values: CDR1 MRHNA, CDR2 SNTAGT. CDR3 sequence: CASSEAGTNQPQHF. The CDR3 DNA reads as TGTGCCAGCAGTGAGGCAGGGACAAATCAGCCCCAGCATTTT.

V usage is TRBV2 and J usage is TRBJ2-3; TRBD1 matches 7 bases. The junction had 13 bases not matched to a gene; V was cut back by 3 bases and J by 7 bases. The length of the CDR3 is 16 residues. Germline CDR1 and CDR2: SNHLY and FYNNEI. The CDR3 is CASSDPWDSGVYTQYF. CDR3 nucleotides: TGTGCCAGCAGTGACCCCTGGGACAGTGGCGTATATACGCAGTATTTT.

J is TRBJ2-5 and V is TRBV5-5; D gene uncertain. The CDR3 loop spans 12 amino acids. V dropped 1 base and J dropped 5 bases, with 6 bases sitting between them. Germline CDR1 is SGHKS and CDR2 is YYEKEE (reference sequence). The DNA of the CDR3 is TGTGCCAGCAGCTTGCGGGTGGAGACCCAGTACTTC. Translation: CASSLRVETQYF.

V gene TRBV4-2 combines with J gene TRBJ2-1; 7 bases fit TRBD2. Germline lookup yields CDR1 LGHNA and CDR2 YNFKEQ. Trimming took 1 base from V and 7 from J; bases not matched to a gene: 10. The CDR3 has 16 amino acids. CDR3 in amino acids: CASSQGEGGSWNEQFF. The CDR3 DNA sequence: TGTGCCAGCAGCCAAGGGGAGGGCGGGAGTTGGAATGAGCAGTTCTTC.

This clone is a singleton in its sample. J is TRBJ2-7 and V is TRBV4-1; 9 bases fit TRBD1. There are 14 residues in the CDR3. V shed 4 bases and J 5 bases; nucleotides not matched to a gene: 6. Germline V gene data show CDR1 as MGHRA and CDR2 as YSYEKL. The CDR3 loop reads CASSRGQGTDEQYF. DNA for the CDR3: TGCGCCAGCAGCCGGGGACAGGGCACGGACGAGCAGTACTTC.

The CDR3 region is CASSPPAVGGTEAFF. In DNA form, the CDR3 reads TGTGCCAGCTCACCACCGGCTGTCGGGGGCACTGAAGCTTTCTTT. The J gene is TRBJ1-1, the V gene TRBV18, with a weak D call TRBD1 (5 bases). Germline assignment: CDR1 KGHSH and CDR2 LQKENI. The CDR3 runs to 15 residues. The ends were cut back, 0 bases at V and 4 bases at J, with 12 bases in the middle.

The CDR3 region has the DNA TGTGCCAGCAGCGAGTCTACGGAGCGAACCTACGAGCAGTACTTC. This translates into CASSESTERTYEQYF. The V and J genes are TRBV9 and TRBJ2-7, with D uncertain. Trimming cost V 3 bases and J 2 bases, with 15 bases left between them. Germline loops: CDR1 SGDLS, CDR2 YYNGEE. There are 15 residues in the CDR3.

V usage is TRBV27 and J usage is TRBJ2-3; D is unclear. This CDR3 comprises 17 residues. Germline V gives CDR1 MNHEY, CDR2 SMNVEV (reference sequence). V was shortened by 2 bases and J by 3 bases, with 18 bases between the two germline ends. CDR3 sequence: CASSLRSPKLRTDTQYF. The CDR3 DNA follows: TGTGCCAGCAGTTTAAGGTCTCCCAAATTGAGGACAGATACGCAGTATTTT.

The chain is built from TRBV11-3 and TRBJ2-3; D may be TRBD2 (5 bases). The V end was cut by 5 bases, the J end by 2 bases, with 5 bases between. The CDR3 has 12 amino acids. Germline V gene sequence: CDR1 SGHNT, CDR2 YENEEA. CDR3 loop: CASSRDTDTQYF. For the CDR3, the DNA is TGTGCCAGCAGCCGGGACACAGATACGCAGTATTTT. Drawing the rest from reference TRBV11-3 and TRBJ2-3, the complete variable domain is EAGVVQSPRYKIIEKKQPVAFWCNPISGHNTLYWYLQNLGQGPELLIRYENEEAVDDSQLPKDRFSAERLKGVDSTLKIQPAELGDSAVYLCASSRDTDTQYFGPGTRLTVL.

CDR3 bases: TGCGCCAGCAGCCTCGATAGTTTTCCCGGGGAGCTGTTTTTT. Amino acid sequence: CASSLDSFPGELFF. V and J are TRBV5-1 and TRBJ2-2; D ambiguous. Trimming pared 4 bases from V and 6 bases from J, leaving 13 bases between. The germline V gene encodes CDR1 SGHRS and CDR2 YFSETQ. The CDR3 has 14 amino acids.

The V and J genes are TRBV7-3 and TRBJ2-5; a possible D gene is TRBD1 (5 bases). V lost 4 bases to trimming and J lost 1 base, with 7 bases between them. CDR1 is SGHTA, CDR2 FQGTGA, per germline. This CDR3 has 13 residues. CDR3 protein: CASSSRVQETQYF. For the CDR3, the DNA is TGTGCCAGCAGCTCCAGGGTCCAAGAGACCCAGTACTTC. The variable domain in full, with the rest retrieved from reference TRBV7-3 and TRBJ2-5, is GAGVSQTPSNKVTEKGKYVELRCDPISGHTALYWYRQSLGQGPEFLIYFQGTGAADDSGLPNDRFFAVRPEGSVSTLKIQRTERGDSAVYLCASSSRVQETQYFGPGTRLLVL.

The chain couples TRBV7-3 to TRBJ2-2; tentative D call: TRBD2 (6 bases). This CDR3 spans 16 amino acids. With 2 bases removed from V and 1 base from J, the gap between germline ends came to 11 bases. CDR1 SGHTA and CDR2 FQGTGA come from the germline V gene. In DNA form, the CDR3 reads TGTGCCAGCAGCTTAGCGGGGACGGTGAACACCGGGGAGCTGTTTTTT. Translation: CASSLAGTVNTGELFF.